This T cell receptor (beta chain) was identified during a study of response to subunit inactivated influenza vaccine. Findings and caveats of the study: Authors proposed each seasonal influenza vaccination draws in few new T cells.

This clonotype occurred a few times. As yet, its antigen is unknown. TCRdb fed the RT-PCR reads into MiXCR, producing one record per CDR3 protein. This sample has around 850,000 distinct CDR3 sequences, with around 20% found just once. The sequence was collected from a man aged 45 to 65 who received an inactivated influenza vaccine. Source: PBMCs from blood, taken more than 4 days after vaccination.

The CDR3 DNA follows: TGTGCCAGCAGTCGGACAGGGAATGGCTACACCTTC. As protein: CASSRTGNGYTF. The chain joins TRBV6-5 to TRBJ1-2, with TRBD1 matching over 8 bases. Germline V gene data show CDR1 as MNHEY and CDR2 as SVGAGI. The CDR3 contains 12 residues. J gave up 6 bases and V 5 bases, and 2 bases lay outside the gene matches.